This entry features one T cell receptor (beta chain) sequence. Its antigen is not identified. This sample was taken from a study of response to subunit inactivated influenza vaccine. Study results and limitations: The authors proposed limited new T cell recruitment per seasonal influenza vaccination.

TCRdb called the RT-PCR reads again in MiXCR, with one record for every CDR3 protein. This sample carries some 500,000 distinct CDR3 sequences, under 15% of them seen once, and the ten largest clones take approximately 14%. The CDR3 contains 15 residues. Germline values: CDR1 MNHEY, CDR2 SMNVEV (reference sequence). V lost 6 bases and J lost 2, with 14 bases in between. V and J are TRBV27 and TRBJ1-5, with unresolved D. The sequence was collected from a man aged 50 to 60 who received an inactivated influenza vaccine. The specimen comprised PBMCs from blood, sampled 45 days after vaccination. CDR3 nucleotide sequence: TGTGCCAGCAGAGATCCTGGAATGGGCAATCAGCCCCAGCATTTT. It is translated as CASRDPGMGNQPQHF.